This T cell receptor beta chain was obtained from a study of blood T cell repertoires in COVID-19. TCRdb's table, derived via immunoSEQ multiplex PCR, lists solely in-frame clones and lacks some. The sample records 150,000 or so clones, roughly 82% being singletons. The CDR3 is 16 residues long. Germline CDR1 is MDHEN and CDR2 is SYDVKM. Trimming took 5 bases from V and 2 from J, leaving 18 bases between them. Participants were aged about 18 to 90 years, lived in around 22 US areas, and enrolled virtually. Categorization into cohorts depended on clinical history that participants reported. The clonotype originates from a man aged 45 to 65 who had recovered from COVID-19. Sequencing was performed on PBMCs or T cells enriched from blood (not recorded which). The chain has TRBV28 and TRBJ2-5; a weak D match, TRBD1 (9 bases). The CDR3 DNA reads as TGTGCCAGCAGTCCGGACAGGGGACTAGTTCAAGAGACCCAGTACTTC. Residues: CASSPDRGLVQETQYF.